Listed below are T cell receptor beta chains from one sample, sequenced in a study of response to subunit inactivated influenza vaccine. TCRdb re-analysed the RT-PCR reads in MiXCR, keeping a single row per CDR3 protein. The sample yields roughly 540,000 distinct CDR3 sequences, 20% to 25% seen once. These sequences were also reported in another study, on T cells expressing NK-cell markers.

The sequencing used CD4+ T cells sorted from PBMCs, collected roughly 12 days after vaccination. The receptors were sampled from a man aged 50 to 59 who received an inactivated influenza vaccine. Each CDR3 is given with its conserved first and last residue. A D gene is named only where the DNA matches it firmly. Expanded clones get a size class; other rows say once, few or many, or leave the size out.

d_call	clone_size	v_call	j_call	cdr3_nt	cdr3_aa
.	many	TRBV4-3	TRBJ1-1	TGCGCCAGCAGCCATCGTCTAACAGGTGGTTCGAACACTGAAGCTTTCTTT	CASSHRLTGGSNTEAFF
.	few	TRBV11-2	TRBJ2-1	TGTGCCAGCAGCTGGGGGGGGGCGAGCTCCTACAATGAGCAGTTCTTC	CASSWGGASSYNEQFF
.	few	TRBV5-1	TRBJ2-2	TGCGCCAGCAGGGGTTTGGGTGGCCATTCGAACACCGGGGAGCTGTTTTTT	CASRGLGGHSNTGELFF
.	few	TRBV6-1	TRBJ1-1	TGTGCCAGCAACAAGGGATGGAACACTGAAGCTTTCTTT	CASNKGWNTEAFF
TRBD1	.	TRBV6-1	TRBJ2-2	TGTGCCAGCAACCCGACAGGGGCGAACACCGGGGAGCTGTTTTTT	CASNPTGANTGELFF
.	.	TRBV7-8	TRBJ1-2	TGTGCCAGCAGCTTAGTTTTTGGGGGTGACGGCTACACCTTC	CASSLVFGGDGYTF
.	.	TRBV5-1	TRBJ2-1	TGCGCCAGCAGCCCCCCGGGACGGTACGAAGAGCAGTTCTTC	CASSPPGRYEEQFF
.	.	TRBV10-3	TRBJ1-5	TGTGCCATCCGAGGGCCCGTCCAGGTACAGTTTCGGTCCCAGCATTTT	CAIRGPVQVQFRSQHF
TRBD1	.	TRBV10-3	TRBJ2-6	TGTGCCATCAGTGAGTCCGGGACAGGGTTCTCTGGGGCCAACGTCCTGACTTTC	CAISESGTGFSGANVLTF
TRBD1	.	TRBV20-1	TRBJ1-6	TGCAGTGCTAGAGCCGGGACAGGGGTTTCACCCCTCCACTTT	CSARAGTGVSPLHF
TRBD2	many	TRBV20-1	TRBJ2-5	TGCAGTGCCCTGCGGGGGGCCGGACAAGAGACCCAGTACTTC	CSALRGAGQETQYF
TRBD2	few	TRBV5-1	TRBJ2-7	TGCGCCAGCAGCTTCATGCTAGCGGGAGGCTACTCCTACGAGCAGTACTTC	CASSFMLAGGYSYEQYF
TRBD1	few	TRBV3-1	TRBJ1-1	TGTGCCAGCTCGACAGGGGAGAACCCTGAAGCTTTCTTT	CASSTGENPEAFF
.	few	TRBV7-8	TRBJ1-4	TGTGCCAGCAGCCCCCCCCCGGGATGGGGAGAAAAACTGTTTTTT	CASSPPPGWGEKLFF
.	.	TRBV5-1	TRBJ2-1	TGCGCCAGCAGCCCGATGGTGAGCTCCTACAATGAGCAGTTCTTC	CASSPMVSSYNEQFF
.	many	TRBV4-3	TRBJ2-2	TGCGCCAGCAGCCAAGATTGGGGAACCGGGGAGCTGTTTTTT	CASSQDWGTGELFF
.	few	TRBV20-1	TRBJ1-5	TGCAGTGCTAGAGTTACCGGGACGGCCAATCAGCCCCAGCATTTT	CSARVTGTANQPQHF
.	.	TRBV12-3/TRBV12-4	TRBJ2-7	TGTGCCAGCACCGGGGGGCAGGGTTACGAGCAGTACTTC	CASTGGQGYEQYF
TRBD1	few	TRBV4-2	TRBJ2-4	TGTGCCAGCAGCCAAGATGCCGGGACAGGGGGTAACATTCAGTACTTC	CASSQDAGTGGNIQYF
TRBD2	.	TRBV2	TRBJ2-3	TGTGCCAGCAGTTTTAGCGGGACAATCACAGATACGCAGTATTTT	CASSFSGTITDTQYF
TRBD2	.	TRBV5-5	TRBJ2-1	TGTGCCAGCAGCTTGGTGGCGGGAGGATGGAATGAGCAGTTCTTC	CASSLVAGGWNEQFF
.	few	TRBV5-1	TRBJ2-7	TGCGCCAGCAGCTTGGGGCCCGACAGGTTGTCCTACGAGCAGTACTTC	CASSLGPDRLSYEQYF
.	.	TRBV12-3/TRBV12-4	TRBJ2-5	TGTGCCAGCAGTTCCGGGCCCTACGCCGGGGAGACCCAGTACTTC	CASSSGPYAGETQYF
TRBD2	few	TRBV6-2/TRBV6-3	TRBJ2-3	TGTGCCAGCAGTGAGCGGGACGGCACAGATACGCAGTATTTT	CASSERDGTDTQYF
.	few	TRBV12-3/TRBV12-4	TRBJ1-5	TGTGCCAGCAGCCTGTCGGGGGGCAGAAGCAATCAGCCCCAGCATTTT	CASSLSGGRSNQPQHF
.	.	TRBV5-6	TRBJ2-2	TGTGCCAGCAGCTTGCAGCGGCATAACACCGGGGAGCTGTTTTTT	CASSLQRHNTGELFF
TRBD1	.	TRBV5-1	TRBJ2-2	TGCGCCAGCAGTCTCGACAGGGAAGGCGGGGAGCTGTTTTTT	CASSLDREGGELFF
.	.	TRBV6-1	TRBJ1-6	TGTGCCAGCAGGCCACAGGGATTCTATAATTCACCCCTCCACTTT	CASRPQGFYNSPLHF
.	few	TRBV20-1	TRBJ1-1	TGCAGTGCTAGGACCGACAGGCTCACTGAAGCTTTCTTT	CSARTDRLTEAFF
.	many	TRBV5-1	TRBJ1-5	TGCGCCAGCAGCTTGGGTCGGGCAGCCTCTGAGCCCCAGCATTTT	CASSLGRAASEPQHF
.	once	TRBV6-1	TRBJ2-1	TGTGCCAGCAGGGATAGAGGTTCAGGTACCGATGAGCAGTTCTTC	CASRDRGSGTDEQFF
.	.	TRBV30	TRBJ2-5	TGTGCCTGGAGTTTCGTGGGGGCGATCCAAGAGACCCAGTACTTC	CAWSFVGAIQETQYF
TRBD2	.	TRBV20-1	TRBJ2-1	TGCAGTGCTAGAGTTGGGCTAGCGGGACCCCGCCGCAGTGAGCAGTTCTTC	CSARVGLAGPRRSEQFF
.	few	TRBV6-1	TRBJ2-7	TGTGCCAGCAGTCTTCCCCCGGCCTCGAGAACGGAGCAGTACTTC	CASSLPPASRTEQYF
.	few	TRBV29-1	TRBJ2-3	TGCAGCGCCCGACCCGGGACCTCTGGAGGCACAGATACGCAGTATTTT	CSARPGTSGGTDTQYF
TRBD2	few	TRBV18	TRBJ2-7	TGTGCCAGCTCCCCAGGAGGTAGCGGGAGTCGGGAGCAGTACTTC	CASSPGGSGSREQYF
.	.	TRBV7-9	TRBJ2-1	TGTGCCAGCAGCTCCCAGCGGCGGGTCTTCTACAATGAGCAGTTCTTC	CASSSQRRVFYNEQFF
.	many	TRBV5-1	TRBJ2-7	TGCGCCAGCAGCTTAGGCGGGTACTCCTACGAGCAGTACTTC	CASSLGGYSYEQYF
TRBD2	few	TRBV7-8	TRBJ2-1	TGTGCCAGCAGCATATCGGGGGGGCTTTACAATGAGCAGTTCTTC	CASSISGGLYNEQFF
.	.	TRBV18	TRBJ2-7	TGTGCCAGCTCAACTAAGGCAGGTCACGAGCAGTACTTC	CASSTKAGHEQYF
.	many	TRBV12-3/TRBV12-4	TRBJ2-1	TGTGCCAGCAGCGATTCGTTCGCGGCCAAAACCTACAATGAGCAGTTCTTC	CASSDSFAAKTYNEQFF
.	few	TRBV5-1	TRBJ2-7	TGCGCCAGCAGCCGGTCGGGCGGCTCCTACGAGCAGTACTTC	CASSRSGGSYEQYF
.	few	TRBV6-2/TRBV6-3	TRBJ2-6	TGTGCCAGCAGTTACATGGGTGCCGGGGCCAACGTCCTGACTTTC	CASSYMGAGANVLTF
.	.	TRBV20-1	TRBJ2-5	TGCAGTGCGGGGAGTTCCCCCAACCAAGAGACCCAGTACTTC	CSAGSSPNQETQYF
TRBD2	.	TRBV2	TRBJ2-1	TGTGCCAGCAGGGGACTAGCTGAGCAGTTCTTC	CASRGLAEQFF
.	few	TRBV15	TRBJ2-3	TGTGCCACCAGCAGAGATTACGCGGGGGCATCAGATACGCAGTATTTT	CATSRDYAGASDTQYF
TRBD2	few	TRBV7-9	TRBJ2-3	TGTGCCAGCAGCTTAGCTGGCGGGGGGGCATCCACAGATACGCAGTATTTT	CASSLAGGGASTDTQYF
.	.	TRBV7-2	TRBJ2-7	TGTGCCAGCAGCTTAGCGCGGACAACCTACGAGCAGTACTTC	CASSLARTTYEQYF
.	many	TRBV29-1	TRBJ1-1	TGCAGCGTGGCCGGACGGGCCTGGAACACTGAAGCTTTCTTT	CSVAGRAWNTEAFF
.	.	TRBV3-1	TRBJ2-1	TGTGCCAGCAGCCAAAGTGGGTTATTGGGTTACAATGAGCAGTTCTTC	CASSQSGLLGYNEQFF
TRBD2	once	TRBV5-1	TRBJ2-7	TGCGCCAGCAGCTCGCCCACCGGGACTAGCCGGGGGATCGAGCAGTACTTC	CASSSPTGTSRGIEQYF
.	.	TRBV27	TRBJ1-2	TGTGCCAGCAGTTTTCACGGATCAAACTATGGCTACACCTTC	CASSFHGSNYGYTF
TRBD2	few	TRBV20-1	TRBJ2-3	TGCCTCCCCGGGACTAGATCCACAGATACGCAGTATTTT	CLPGTRSTDTQYF
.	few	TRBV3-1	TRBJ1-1	TGTGCCAGCAGCGCCCGGCGGGTGAACACTGAAGCTTTCTTT	CASSARRVNTEAFF
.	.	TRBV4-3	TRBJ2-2	TGCGCCAGCAGCCAAGTGGGATTCGGGGAGCTGTTTTTT	CASSQVGFGELFF